Sequencing of this T cell receptor beta chain was carried out in a study of post-analysis software for immune sequencing data. Study summary: In terms of disease course, relapsing-remitting, secondary progressive and progressive-relapsing multiple sclerosis were included. The study, taken as a whole, reports: Controls had lower frequencies than patients of about five TRBV segments, which included TRBV5-6, TRBV5-1 and TRBV20-1. Patients with multiple sclerosis recorded significantly lower normalized Chao1 diversity than controls, the study found. Samples prepared in the same batch strongly co-clustered by F measure.

Note on this clonotype: Its target is not known. The junction differs from germline at one of its ends, possibly a read error.

The V gene's germline CDR1 is LNHNV and CDR2 YYDKDF (reference sequence). The CDR3 totals 12 residues. Tagging with unique molecular identifiers was a feature of the TCR beta cDNA libraries. There were roughly 0.95 to 10 million T cells, and roughly 0.5 million cDNA molecules came from them. MiXCR, run by TCRdb on the PCR reads, gives a single entry per CDR3 protein. The profile shows 150,000 to 200,000 distinct CDR3 sequences, 30% of them singletons. This sequence joins TRBV15 and TRBJ2-7; D possibly matches TRBD1 or TRBD2 (5 bases each). Sequencing was performed on blood. This clonotype was obtained from a girl aged 10-17 years with multiple sclerosis. CDR3 bases: TGTGCCACCAGCAGCCGGGGCTACGAGCGGTACTTC. This sequence encodes CATSSRGYERYF.